This T cell receptor (beta chain) was documented in a study of neurological immune-mediated disorders. Regarding the study as a whole: HTLV-1-associated myelopathy led in TCR clonal expansion, while multiple sclerosis ranked lowest, below healthy controls.

This clonotype was seen ten or more times. Its antigen is undetermined. Germline lookup yields CDR1 DFQATT and CDR2 SNEGSKA (reference sequence). Deletions cut 0 bases from V and 8 bases from J, with 16 bases between. The length of the CDR3 is 14 residues. By 5'RACE with 10-nucleotide random UMIs, the cDNA was made. MiXCR was run by TCRdb on the 5' RACE reads, yielding one entry per CDR3 protein. The table shows about 44,000 distinct CDR3 sequences, with roughly 21% occurring only once. Time point defined: technical triplicate 3. The study built unsorted libraries from 2 million PBMCs kept at -80 C. What was sequenced was PBMCs. The receptor comes from a man in his sixties with HTLV-1-associated myelopathy (HAM/TSP). The chain uses TRBV20-1 and TRBJ1-2; D gene uncertain. Here the CDR3 DNA reads TGCAGTGCTAGAGATGGTACGGGCTTGGGAGGCTACACCTTC. This encodes CSARDGTGLGGYTF.